Listed here are 12 T cell receptor beta chains from one sample, sequenced in a study of blood T cells in healthy people across ages. A second PCR of 7 to 11 cycles used a sample-barcoded 5' primer and a J-beta primer mix. Each CDR3 protein gets one entry after TCRdb re-called the 5' RACE reads with MiXCR. Here the sample spans about 900,000 distinct CDR3 sequences, about 48% being singletons. The sequenced material came from blood. All receptors come from a young man in good health.

The CDR3 DNA reads as TGTGCCAGCAGTTTACCGGGACAGAGACAGTTCTTC. Translated: CASSLPGQRQFF. The chain employs TRBV27 and TRBJ2-1; TRBD1 aligns across 7 bases. The length of the CDR3 is 12 residues. V trimming: 2 bases; J trimming: 13 bases; junction bases outside the gene matches: 5. The germline V gene has CDR1 MNHEY and CDR2 SMNVEV (reference sequence).

This clonotype was seen ten or more times. This chain links TRBV3-1 with TRBJ1-5; the D is unclear. The CDR3 sequence is 13 residues long. The V end lost 1 base, the J end lost 4 bases, and 5 bases lay between the germline ends. The germline V gene encodes CDR1 LGHDT and CDR2 YNNKEL (reference sequence). Here the CDR3 reads CASSQAMNQPQHF. As DNA, the CDR3 is TGTGCCAGCAGCCAAGCCATGAATCAGCCCCAGCATTTT.

The V call is TRBV7-2, the J call TRBJ2-5; TRBD1 aligns across 7 bases. CDR1 and CDR2 (germline): SGHTA, FQGNSA. Trimming removed 4 bases from V and 2 bases from J; junction bases left unmatched: 4. The CDR3 length is 14 residues. CDR3: CASSWTGPQETQYF. The CDR3 region has the DNA TGTGCCAGCAGCTGGACAGGCCCACAAGAGACCCAGTACTTC.

The chain employs TRBV7-2 and TRBJ1-2; TRBD1 aligns across 7 bases. V was clipped by 4 bases and J by 4 bases; unmatched bases: 6. The CDR3 is made up of 14 amino acids. The germline gives CDR1 SGHTA, CDR2 FQGNSA. The CDR3 region has the DNA TGTGCCAGCAGCTCGTCGGGACAGTCCTATGGCTACACCTTC. This gives the protein CASSSSGQSYGYTF.

The gene calls are TRBV2 and TRBJ2-7; 7 bases match TRBD1. The CDR3 consists of 14 residues. V gave up 6 bases and J gave up 2 bases; unmatched junction bases: 7. CDR1 and CDR2 (germline): SNHLY, FYNNEI. Here the CDR3 DNA reads TGTGCCAGCAGGACGATGACAGGGACCTACGAGCAGTACTTC. Its translation is CASRTMTGTYEQYF.

The chain couples TRBV29-1 to TRBJ2-7; 9 nucleotides line up with TRBD1. V shed 7 bases and J 5 bases; nucleotides not matched to a gene: 9. There are 13 residues in the CDR3. CDR1 and CDR2 (germline): SQVTM, ANQGSEA. CDR3 in amino acids: CSAGTGIGNEQYF. CDR3 bases: TGCAGCGCCGGGACAGGGATCGGGAACGAGCAGTACTTC.

This chain connects TRBV3-1 to TRBJ1-2; D unresolved. The CDR3 covers 15 residues. Deletions cut 0 bases from V and 0 bases from J, with 8 bases between. CDR1 and CDR2 (germline): LGHDT, YNNKEL (reference sequence). The CDR3 region is CASSQEGQANYGYTF. The CDR3 nucleotides are TGTGCCAGCAGCCAAGAAGGGCAGGCTAACTATGGCTACACCTTC.

The J gene is TRBJ2-5, the V gene TRBV3-1; the D gene is possibly TRBD1 (6 bases). The DNA end is more similar to TRBJ2-7, so the J call may be wrong. CDR1 is LGHDT and CDR2 is YNNKEL in the germline V gene (reference sequence). There are 16 residues in the CDR3. DNA of the CDR3: TGTGCCAGCAGCCACGAAAGGAGGAGCAGGGGAAGCGAGCAGTACTTC. Encoded protein: CASSHERRSRGSEQYF.

A remark on this clonotype: A much larger clone lies a single base off, so this may be a read error. The chain joins TRBV4-2 to TRBJ2-1, with a possible D match to TRBD2 (5 bases). With the DNA end fitting TRBJ2-7 better, the J assignment may be wrong. The CDR3 runs to 14 residues. CDR1 is LGHNA and CDR2 is YNFKEQ in the germline V gene. CDR3 protein: CASSYGELYNEQYF. The CDR3 DNA reads as TGTGCCAGCAGCTACGGGGAACTTTACAATGAGCAGTACTTC.

The chain carries TRBV6-1 and TRBJ2-4; maybe TRBD2 (5 bases). CDR1 and CDR2 from the germline V gene are MNHNS and SASEGT. The CDR3 totals 14 residues. Between the trimmed V and J ends, which lost 2 bases and 4 bases, there was a span of 9 bases. CDR3 coding DNA: TGTGCCAGCAGTGAACGGGAAAAAAAAAACATTCAGTACTTC. This sequence encodes CASSEREKKNIQYF.

The J gene is TRBJ2-3, the V gene TRBV6-1, with a possible D match to TRBD2 (6 bases). Germline CDR1 is MNHNS and CDR2 is SASEGT. V was shortened by 8 bases and J by 2 bases, with 11 bases between the two germline ends. The CDR3 length is 13 residues. The CDR3 loop reads CASVRGYTDTQYF. Written as DNA, the CDR3 is TGTGCCAGCGTACGGGGGTACACAGATACGCAGTATTTT.

CDR3 residues: CASSPSDRGNEQFF. The CDR3 DNA is TGTGCCAGCAGTCCCTCGGACAGGGGGAATGAGCAGTTCTTC. The rearrangement joins TRBV12-3 or TRBV12-4 to TRBJ2-1; 10 bases are shared with TRBD1. The CDR3 consists of 14 residues. Trimming cost V 5 bases and J 7 bases; bases outside gene matches: 5.